The 17 T cell receptor beta chains reported below all come from one sample, sequenced in a study of tissue T cells after allogeneic stem cell transplantation. The table came from immunoSEQ multiplex PCR; TCRdb's copy has only in-frame clones and leaves some out. The sample includes about 17,000 clones, 60% to 75% of them seen just once. The sample comprised spleen. These receptors were taken from a female BALB/c mouse in good health. The mouse line has the MHC haplotype H2-d.

With regard to this clone: The gene symbols are mouse symbols. The CDR3 is cut off 1 residue early in the read; its end comes from the germline J gene. The chain links TRBV4 to TRBJ1-1; possible D gene TRBD1, 6 bases. Germline loops: CDR1 LGHDT, CDR2 YNNKQL (reference sequence). The CDR3 is 14 amino acids. V was trimmed by 4 bases and J by 4 bases, leaving 13 bases between them. The CDR3 here is CASSLQGGTTEVFF. CDR3 DNA, as far as it was read: TGTGCCAGCAGCTTACAGGGAGGAACCACAGAAGTCTTC.

Concerning this clone: Genes and germline come from the mouse. The CDR3 end falls 1 residue outside the read, so it is completed with the germline J gene. The chain recombines TRBV2 with TRBJ2-4, with 13 bases fitting TRBD2. The CDR3 has 16 residues. From germline, CDR1 is LGHNA and CDR2 YSYQKL. Trimming at V came to 1 base and at J to 3 bases, leaving 1 base not matched to a gene. This chain's CDR3 is CASSQGTGGAQNTLYF. The sequenced CDR3 bases are TGTGCCAGCAGCCAAGGGACTGGGGGGGCGCAAAACACCTTGTAC.

Notes on this clone: The gene names given are mouse names. The missing CDR3 end, 1 residue past where the read stops, is filled in from the germline J gene. The rearrangement joins TRBV5 to TRBJ1-4, with 10 bases fitting TRBD1. The germline gives CDR1 LGHNA, CDR2 YNLKQL (reference sequence). The length of the CDR3 is 16 residues. Trimming cost V 4 bases and J 1 base; bases outside gene matches: 3. Incomplete CDR3 DNA: TGTGCCAGCAGCCCCCGACAGGGGGCTTCCAACGAAAGATTATTT. Translated, it gives CASSPRQGASNERLF. The full CDR3 protein reads CASSPRQGASNERLFF.

The table lists this clone with a few counts. These gene names are mouse names. The read comes to an end 1 residue before the CDR3 does, leaving the germline J gene to fill in the end. The V gene is TRBV19, the J gene TRBJ1-4; 8 nucleotides align to TRBD1. This CDR3 is built from 16 residues. V was clipped by 0 bases and J by 3 bases; unmatched bases: 4. Germline V gene sequence: CDR1 FNHDT, CDR2 SITEND (reference sequence). The CDR3: CASSIERTGPNERLFF. The sequenced CDR3 bases are TGTGCCAGCAGTATAGAGAGGACAGGGCCCAACGAAAGATTATTT.

About this clone itself: Each gene name is a mouse one. The read comes to an end 1 residue before the CDR3 does, leaving the germline J gene to fill in the end. The V gene is TRBV13-3, the J gene TRBJ1-1; D uncertain. Germline V lookup: CDR1 NNHDY, CDR2 SYVADS. Trimming cost V 2 bases and J 1 base, with 3 bases left between them. This CDR3 comprises 12 residues. The sequenced CDR3 bases are TGTGCCAGCAGTGACAAAAACACAGAAGTCTTC. This codes for CASSDKNTEVF. The whole CDR3 sequence is CASSDKNTEVFF.

About this clone itself: Mouse names are used for the genes. The read is 1 residue too short to cover the CDR3 end, so that end is filled in from the germline J gene. The chain uses TRBV20 and TRBJ1-5; D is unclear. Germline lookup yields CDR1 GFQATS and CDR2 STVNSAI. The CDR3 is made up of 13 amino acids. The V and J ends lost 0 bases and 3 bases respectively, with 6 bases between them. CDR3 loop: CGARDGVNQAPLF. The CDR3 bases that were read are TGTGGTGCTAGGGATGGGGTCAACCAGGCTCCGCTT.

A remark on this clone: Genes and germline are mouse. The sequence runs out 1 residue before the end of the CDR3; the remainder is reconstructed from the germline J gene. The chain combines TRBV2 with TRBJ2-7, with TRBD1 identical over 7 bases. The CDR3 contains 14 residues. From germline, CDR1 is LGHNA and CDR2 YSYQKL. Unmatched junction bases numbered 6, after V lost 3 bases and J lost 4 bases. This chain's CDR3 is CASSHPGQKYEQYF. The DNA read from the CDR3 is TGTGCCAGCAGCCATCCGGGACAGAAATATGAACAGTAC.

With regard to this clone: Any gene name here is a mouse gene name. The DNA ends 1 residue before the CDR3 does, and the rest of the CDR3 is filled in from the germline J gene. The chain joins TRBV1 to TRBJ1-4; no definite D call. CDR1 and CDR2 from the germline V gene are NSQYPW and LRSPGD (reference sequence). The CDR3 spans 14 residues. V gave up 0 bases and J gave up 0 bases, with 2 bases separating them. Partial CDR3 DNA: TGCACCTGCAGTGCAGAGTTTTCCAACGAAAGATTATTT. Protein sequence: CTCSAEFSNERLF. The whole CDR3 is CTCSAEFSNERLFF. The full variable domain, completed using reference TRBV1 and TRBJ1-4, is VTLLEQNPRWRLVPRGQAVNLRCILKNSQYPWMSWYQQDLQKQLQWLFTLRSPGDKEVKSLPGADYLATRVTDTELRLQVANMSQGRTLYCTCSAEFSNERLFFGHGTKLSVL.

This clone was detected only once. Gene names are the mouse ones. The sequenced fragment ends 1 residue before the CDR3 boundary, so the rest is inferred from the germline J gene. V is TRBV13-1 and J is TRBJ2-5, with D hard to call. The CDR3 covers 15 residues. The germline CDR1 and CDR2 sequences are NSHNY and SYGAGN. Trimming took 0 bases from V and 3 from J, leaving 11 bases between them. The sequenced CDR3 bases are TGTGCCAGCAGTGATGCACAACACCCTCAAGACACCCAGTAC. Protein product: CASSDAQHPQDTQY. The complete CDR3 sequence is CASSDAQHPQDTQYF.

On this clone itself: Gene names denote mouse genes. The read falls 1 residue short of the CDR3 end, and the missing part is taken from the germline J gene. The J gene is TRBJ2-2, the V gene TRBV13-3; maybe TRBD1 (6 bases). V was shortened by 5 bases and J by 0 bases, with 8 bases between the two germline ends. Germline V gene sequence: CDR1 NNHDY, CDR2 SYVADS. The CDR3 is 14 amino acids. The covered CDR3 bases are TGTGCCAGCAGGGACAGAGCAAACACCGGGCAGCTCTAC. This gives the protein CASRDRANTGQLY. The whole CDR3 protein is CASRDRANTGQLYF.

Regarding this clone: The gene symbols are mouse symbols. The DNA ends 1 residue before the CDR3 does, and the rest of the CDR3 is filled in from the germline J gene. The chain uses TRBV13-2 and TRBJ1-3; D is unclear. With 1 base removed from V and 0 bases from J, the gap between germline ends came to 8 bases. The germline gives CDR1 NNHNN, CDR2 SYGAGS (reference sequence). The CDR3 totals 15 residues. The CDR3 region is CASGDFSNSGNTLYF. The DNA read from the CDR3 is TGTGCCAGCGGTGATTTCAGTAATTCTGGAAATACGCTCTAT.

Notes on this clone: Gene names are the mouse ones. The CDR3 end lies 1 residue beyond the end of the read and is filled in from the germline J gene. This chain joins TRBV5 and TRBJ1-6, with TRBD1 matching over 7 bases. TRBJ1-6 is sorted into the ORF group, with uncertain function. Trimming removed 0 bases from V and 3 bases from J; junction bases left unmatched: 2. This CDR3 spans 16 amino acids. CDR1 is LGHNA and CDR2 is YNLKQL in the germline V gene (reference sequence). The CDR3 DNA, read in part, is TGTGCCAGCAGCCAAGAGGGACAGCTCTATAATTCGCCCCTCTAC. Protein product: CASSQEGQLYNSPLY. From start to end, the CDR3 is CASSQEGQLYNSPLYF.

Of note for this clone: Gene and germline names: mouse. The read ends 1 residue early relative to the CDR3; the germline J gene fills the gap. The gene calls are TRBV13-3 and TRBJ1-3, with a tentative D call TRBD1 (6 bases). V gave up 0 bases and J gave up 3 bases, with 10 bases separating them. This CDR3 has 15 residues. The germline CDR1 and CDR2 sequences are NNHDY and SYVADS. The CDR3 bases that were read are TGTGCCAGCAGTGATGGGCACAGGGTTGGAAATACGCTCTAT. It codes for CASSDGHRVGNTLY. In full, the CDR3 reads CASSDGHRVGNTLYF.

Of note for this clone: All gene names here are mouse names. The read gets to within 1 residue of the CDR3 end, and the germline J gene fills in the rest. The chain links TRBV13-2 to TRBJ2-3; 11 positions agree with TRBD2. Germline CDR1 NNHNN, CDR2 SYGAGS (reference sequence). V trimming: 3 bases; J trimming: 4 bases; junction bases outside the gene matches: 1. The CDR3 covers 14 residues. CDR3 bases read: TGTGCCAGCGGTGGGACTGGGGGGCCAGAAACGCTGTAT. Amino acid sequence: CASGGTGGPETLY. The entire CDR3 is CASGGTGGPETLYF.

With respect to this clone: Gene names are the mouse ones. The read halts 1 residue ahead of the CDR3 end, with the missing end drawn from the germline J gene. Additional DNA sequences in this sample encode the identical CDR3. The chain combines TRBV13-2 with TRBJ2-7, with 10 bases identical to TRBD2. The germline CDR1 and CDR2 sequences are NNHNN and SYGAGS (reference sequence). CDR3 size: 14 residues. J gave up 3 bases and V 0 bases, and 0 bases lay outside the gene matches. The sequenced part of the CDR3 DNA is TGTGCCAGCGGTGATGGGACTGGGGGCTATGAACAGTAC. Translating it yields CASGDGTGGYEQY. The entire CDR3 is CASGDGTGGYEQYF.

Details on this clone: Gene and germline names: mouse. The read comes to an end 1 residue before the CDR3 does, leaving the germline J gene to fill in the end. The genes are TRBV31 and TRBJ2-3; 7 bases map to TRBD2. This CDR3 region has 15 residues. Trimming at V came to 1 base and at J to 0 bases, leaving 4 bases not matched to a gene. CDR1 GKSSPN and CDR2 SITVG come from the germline V gene. The CDR3 bases that were read are TGTGCCTGGAGTCGGGGGGGAGGTAGTGCAGAAACGCTGTAT. Translated, it gives CAWSRGGGSAETLY. From start to end, the CDR3 is CAWSRGGGSAETLYF. The whole variable domain, remainder taken from reference TRBV31 and TRBJ2-3, is AQTIHQWPVAEIKAVGSPLSLGCTIKGKSSPNLYWYWQATGGTLQQLFYSITVGQVESVVQLNLSASRPKDDQFILSTEKLLLSHSGFYLCAWSRGGGSAETLYFGSGTRLTVL.

A word on this clone: Genes here carry mouse names. The sequence runs out 1 residue before the end of the CDR3; the remainder is reconstructed from the germline J gene. The chain joins TRBV2 to TRBJ2-3; D is undetermined. The CDR3 has 16 amino acids. Per germline, CDR1 LGHNA and CDR2 YSYQKL. Trimming stripped 0 bases from V and 0 bases from J, with 10 bases between. The CDR3 here is CASSQDYRTSAETLYF. The CDR3 bases that were read are TGTGCCAGCAGCCAAGATTACAGAACTAGTGCAGAAACGCTGTAT.